This passage covers 22 T cell receptor beta chains from one sample sequenced in a study of PD-1 blockade in classical Hodgkin lymphoma. Relapse after autologous stem cell transplantation occurred in every patient, and brentuximab vedotin exposure varied. The method was immunoSEQ multiplex PCR; TCRdb's version includes in-frame clones alone and lacks a portion of them. The repertoire holds 100,000 to 130,000 clones, with 80% to 90% as singletons. Source: peripheral blood mononuclear cells (PBMCs), taken before the second cycle of nivolumab. The receptors were sampled from a human donor with classical Hodgkin lymphoma.

This clone was detected only once. The V call is TRBV25-1, the J call TRBJ1-5; 9 bases are a match to TRBD1. CDR3 length: 15 residues. Looked up from germline, CDR1 is MGHDK and CDR2 is SYGVNS. V dropped 4 bases and J dropped 4; count of bases not matched to a gene: 5. The CDR3 region has the DNA TGTGCCAGCAGTGTGGGACAGGGCTCTAATCAGCCCCAGCATTTT. Its protein is CASSVGQGSNQPQHF.

As for this clone: Within the sample, other DNA sequences also encode this same CDR3. V gene TRBV4-2 combines with J gene TRBJ1-2, with D possibly matching TRBD1 (6 bases). From germline, CDR1 is LGHNA and CDR2 YNFKEQ. V was cut by 4 bases and J by 8 bases, with 14 bases left in between. The CDR3 runs to 13 residues. CDR3 coding DNA: TGTGCCAGCAGCCGGCAGGGGATTGGAGGCTACACCTTC. It translates to CASSRQGIGGYTF.

J is TRBJ2-7 and V is TRBV29-1; possibly TRBD1 for D (6 bases). V lost 2 bases to trimming and J lost 4 bases, with 18 bases between them. The CDR3 extends over 15 amino acids. Germline CDR1 reads SQVTM; CDR2 reads ANQGSEA. DNA for the CDR3: TGCAGCGTTGAATGGGCAAAAGAACAGGGTTACGAGCAGTACTTC. Its protein product is CSVEWAKEQGYEQYF.

The CDR3 region is CASSTNYGYTF. The CDR3 coding sequence is TGTGCCAGCAGCACAAACTATGGCTACACCTTC. The rearrangement joins TRBV28 to TRBJ1-2; D remains ambiguous. Trimming took off 6 bases at V and 2 bases at J, with 4 bases between the two ends. The CDR3 is 11 amino acids. Germline V gene sequence: CDR1 MDHEN, CDR2 SYDVKM.

V is TRBV5-1 and J is TRBJ2-2; 9 bases align to TRBD2. This CDR3 is 15 amino acids long. V gave up 4 bases and J gave up 4 bases; unmatched junction bases: 5. Looked up from germline, CDR1 is SGHRS and CDR2 is YFSETQ. CDR3 coding DNA: TGCGCCAGCAGCCCGACTAGCGGAGCCACCGGGGAGCTGTTTTTT. This gives the protein CASSPTSGATGELFF.

This clone was counted once. The chain links TRBV6-5 to TRBJ1-5; weak D call: TRBD1 (6 bases). CDR3 length: 15 residues. Trimming left V 2 bases short and J 1 base short, with 9 bases between. CDR1 and CDR2 (germline): MNHEY, SVGAGI. The CDR3 spells CASSYTGRSNQPQHF. The CDR3 DNA follows: TGTGCCAGCAGTTACACAGGGCGAAGCAATCAGCCCCAGCATTTT.

The rearrangement joins TRBV6-1 to TRBJ1-5; D might be TRBD1 (5 bases). In germline, CDR1 is MNHNS, CDR2 SASEGT. There are 13 residues in the CDR3. The ends were cut back, 5 bases at V and 9 bases at J, with 14 bases in the middle. The CDR3 loop is CASSYSQAMPQHF. For the CDR3, the DNA is TGTGCCAGCAGTTATTCACAGGCGATGCCCCAGCATTTT.

J is TRBJ2-7 and V is TRBV5-1; D is uncertain. This CDR3 comprises 12 residues. Germline V lookup: CDR1 SGHRS, CDR2 YFSETQ. V was shortened by 0 bases and J by 7 bases, with 8 bases between the two germline ends. This CDR3 reads CASSLVKGEQYF. The CDR3 DNA follows: TGCGCCAGCAGCTTGGTAAAGGGAGAGCAGTACTTC.

The V call is TRBV7-9, the J call TRBJ1-3; D might be TRBD1 (6 bases). V dropped 0 bases and J dropped 8 bases, with 11 bases sitting between them. The CDR3 runs 14 residues. Germline-derived CDR1 and CDR2 are SEHNR and FQNEAQ (reference sequence). Written as DNA, the CDR3 is TGTGCCAGCAGCTTAGCGCGACAGGAGGACACCATATATTTT. Its translation is CASSLARQEDTIYF.

The rearrangement uses TRBV11-2 and TRBJ2-7; TRBD2 matches 8 bases. This CDR3 is 15 amino acids long. V was clipped by 6 bases and J by 7 bases; unmatched bases: 14. The germline V gene has CDR1 SGHAT and CDR2 FQNNGV. CDR3: CASRSIAGRLGEQYF. The CDR3 bases are TGTGCCAGCAGATCTATAGCGGGACGGTTGGGAGAGCAGTACTTC.

This rearrangement joins TRBV5-6 to TRBJ2-7; D is tentatively TRBD1 or TRBD2 (5 bases each). Trimming took 0 bases from V and 3 from J, leaving 10 bases between them. Germline assignment: CDR1 SGHDT and CDR2 YYEEEE. The CDR3 is made up of 14 amino acids. The CDR3 loop reads CASSLAGDGYEQYF. Here the CDR3 DNA reads TGTGCCAGCAGCTTGGCCGGGGACGGCTACGAGCAGTACTTC.

The chain combines TRBV4-3 with TRBJ2-3; D is undetermined. The germline V and J ends were trimmed by 0 bases and 4 bases, with 8 bases remaining between them. CDR3 size: 14 residues. Germline CDR1 LGHNA, CDR2 YSLEER. CDR3 loop: CASSQDHLADTQYF. The CDR3 DNA follows: TGCGCCAGCAGCCAAGACCATCTGGCAGATACGCAGTATTTT.

The CDR3, as DNA: TGTGCCAGTAGTCCCGACAGCTCTGGGGCCAACGTCCTGACTTTC. Translating it yields CASSPDSSGANVLTF. The chain employs TRBV19 and TRBJ2-6, with D perhaps TRBD1 (5 bases). Germline V gene lookup returns CDR1 LNHDA and CDR2 SQIVND (reference sequence). CDR3 size: 15 residues. Trimming stripped 5 bases from V and 0 bases from J, with 8 bases between.

This clone has only one observation. V and J are TRBV25-1 and TRBJ2-1, with 8 bases aligning to TRBD2. The ends lost 3 bases at V and 5 bases at J; junction bases unmatched: 9. The CDR3 totals 16 residues. Germline lookup yields CDR1 MGHDK and CDR2 SYGVNS. CDR3 protein: CASSDCSGRGDNEQFF. In DNA form, the CDR3 reads TGTGCCAGCAGTGACTGTAGCGGGCGGGGGGACAATGAGCAGTTCTTC.

This chain uses TRBV6-5 with TRBJ1-2; 8 bases map to TRBD1. This CDR3 contains 16 residues. Germline CDR1 is MNHEY and CDR2 is SVGAGI. Germline trimming cut 2 bases from V and 4 bases from J; bases unmatched to any gene: 9. CDR3 residues: CASSYPTIGQGYGYTF. CDR3 nucleotide sequence: TGTGCCAGCAGTTACCCAACAATCGGACAGGGCTATGGCTACACCTTC.

The CDR3 DNA is TGTGCCTGGGAGGGGGCTCTAGGGGTTTCCACTGAAGCTTTCTTT. Its translation: CAWEGALGVSTEAFF. The chain is built from TRBV30 and TRBJ1-1; 7 bases are shared with TRBD1. V lost 5 bases to trimming and J lost 4 bases; unmatched junction nucleotides: 13. Germline CDR1 and CDR2: GTSNPN and SVGIG (reference sequence). The CDR3 runs to 15 residues.

This clone was detected a few times. This chain joins TRBV5-6 and TRBJ1-5; D is uncertain. In germline, CDR1 is SGHDT, CDR2 YYEEEE. There are 14 residues in the CDR3. V lost 3 bases and J 7 bases, leaving 14 bases between the germline ends. The DNA for the CDR3 is TGTGCCAGCAGCTACGGGCCCTTACCCCAGCCCCAGCATTTT. Translation: CASSYGPLPQPQHF. The full variable domain, its missing parts supplied by reference TRBV5-6 and TRBJ1-5, is DAGVTQSPTHLIKTRGQQVTLRCSPKSGHDTVSWYQQALGQGPQFIFQYYEEEERQRGNFPDRFSGHQFPNYSSELNVNALLLGDSALYLCASSYGPLPQPQHFGDGTRLSIL.

There are a few counts of this clone. The chain couples TRBV27 to TRBJ1-4; D possibly corresponds to TRBD1 (5 bases). There are 14 residues in the CDR3. CDR1 is MNHEY, CDR2 SMNVEV, per germline (reference sequence). Trimming took 6 bases from V and 7 from J, leaving 15 bases between them. The CDR3 reads CASSIGTAGEKLFF. The CDR3 DNA reads TGTGCCAGCAGCATCGGGACGGCGGGTGAAAAACTGTTTTTT.

The gene calls are TRBV11-2 and TRBJ1-4; D is perhaps TRBD1 (5 bases). Germline-derived CDR1 and CDR2 are SGHAT and FQNNGV. This CDR3 comprises 15 residues. Trimming removed 5 bases from V and 4 bases from J, with 14 bases in between. The CDR3 coding sequence is TGTGCCAGCAGCCGAGACAGTTGGAATAATGAAAAACTGTTTTTT. Translated, it gives CASSRDSWNNEKLFF. Full variable domain (rest looked up from reference TRBV11-2 and TRBJ1-4): EAGVAQSPRYKIIEKRQSVAFWCNPISGHATLYWYQQILGQGPKLLIQFQNNGVVDDSQLPKDRFSAERLKGVDSTLKIQPAKLEDSAVYLCASSRDSWNNEKLFFGSGTQLSVL.

The CDR3 spells CASIPPQVQETQYF. For the CDR3, the DNA is TGCGCCAGCATCCCCCCGCAGGTTCAAGAGACCCAGTACTTC. The chain has TRBV5-1 and TRBJ2-5; D not certain. CDR3 size: 14 residues. The V and J ends lost 6 bases and 2 bases respectively, with 14 bases between them. The V gene's germline CDR1 is SGHRS and CDR2 YFSETQ.

The J gene is TRBJ2-7, the V gene TRBV2, with 7 nucleotides matching TRBD2. The CDR3 is 16 residues long. V trimming: 6 bases; J trimming: 7 bases; junction bases outside the gene matches: 18. CDR1 SNHLY and CDR2 FYNNEI come from the germline V gene. The CDR3 DNA reads TGTGCCAGCAGGCGGCCGACTAGCCATCCCTCAGATGAGCAGTACTTC. Protein sequence: CASRRPTSHPSDEQYF.

V usage is TRBV9 and J usage is TRBJ2-3; no clear D gene. The CDR3 consists of 13 residues. With 4 bases removed from V and 3 bases from J, the gap between germline ends came to 9 bases. Per germline, CDR1 SGDLS and CDR2 YYNGEE. As DNA, the CDR3 is TGTGCCAGCAGCCCCCCAACAACAGATACGCAGTATTTT. Encoded protein: CASSPPTTDTQYF.